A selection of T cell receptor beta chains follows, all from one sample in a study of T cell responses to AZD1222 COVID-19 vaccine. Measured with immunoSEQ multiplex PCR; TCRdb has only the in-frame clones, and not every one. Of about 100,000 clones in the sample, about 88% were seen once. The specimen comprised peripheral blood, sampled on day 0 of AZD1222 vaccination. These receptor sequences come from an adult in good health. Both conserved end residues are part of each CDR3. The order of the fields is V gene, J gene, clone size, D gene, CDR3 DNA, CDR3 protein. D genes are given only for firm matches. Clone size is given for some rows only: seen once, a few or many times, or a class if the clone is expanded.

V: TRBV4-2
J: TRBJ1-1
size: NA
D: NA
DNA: TGTGCCAGCCGACACGGGGGCACTGAAGCTTTCTTT
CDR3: CASRHGGTEAFF

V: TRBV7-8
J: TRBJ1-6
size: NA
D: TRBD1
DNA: TGTGCCAGCAGCTTACGCGAAGGGGGCTCACCCCTCCACTTT
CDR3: CASSLREGGSPLHF

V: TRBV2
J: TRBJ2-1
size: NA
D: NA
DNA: TGTGCCAGCAGTGAGTTGGGGGAGCTCTACAATGAGCAGTTCTTC
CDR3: CASSELGELYNEQFF

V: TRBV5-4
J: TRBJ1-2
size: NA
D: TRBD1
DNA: TGTGCCAGCAGCTGGGGGACAGGGAGAGCACAAGGCTACACCTTC
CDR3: CASSWGTGRAQGYTF

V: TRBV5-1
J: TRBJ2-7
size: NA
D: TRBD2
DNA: TGCGCCAGCAGCTTTACTAGCGGGCCGCGCAGCGAGCAGTACTTC
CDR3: CASSFTSGPRSEQYF

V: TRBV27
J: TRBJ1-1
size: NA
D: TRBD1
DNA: TGTGCCAGCAGTTCCCCCCCGGGACAGGCCTCTACGAACACTGAAGCTTTCTTT
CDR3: CASSSPPGQASTNTEAFF

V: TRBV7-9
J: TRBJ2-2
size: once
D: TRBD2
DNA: TGTGCCAGCAGCCCCCAAGATCCGGGACTAGCGACGGGGGAGCTGTTTTTT
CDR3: CASSPQDPGLATGELFF

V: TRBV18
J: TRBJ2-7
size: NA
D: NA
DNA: TGTGCCAGCTCACCACCTGGCCGGTACGAGCAGTACTTC
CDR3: CASSPPGRYEQYF

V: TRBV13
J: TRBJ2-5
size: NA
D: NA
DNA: TGTGCCAGCAGCTTACAAGAGACCCAGTACTTC
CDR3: CASSLQETQYF

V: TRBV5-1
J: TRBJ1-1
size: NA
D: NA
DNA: TGCGCCAGCAGCTTGGCCCCTCACGGACAGATTAGGGATGGCACTGAAGCTTTCTTT
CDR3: CASSLAPHGQIRDGTEAFF

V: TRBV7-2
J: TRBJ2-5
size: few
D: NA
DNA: TGTGCCAGCAGTTACGGACTGCAAGAGACCCAGTACTTC
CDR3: CASSYGLQETQYF

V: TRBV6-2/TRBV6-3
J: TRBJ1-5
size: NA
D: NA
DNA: TGTGCCAGCAGTTTCCCGGTTCAGCCCCAGCATTTT
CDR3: CASSFPVQPQHF

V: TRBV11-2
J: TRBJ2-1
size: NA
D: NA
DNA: TGTGCCAGCAGCTTAGCAGCGAGCCTCAATGAGCAGTTCTTC
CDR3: CASSLAASLNEQFF

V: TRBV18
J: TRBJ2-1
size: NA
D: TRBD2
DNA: TGTGCCAGCTCACCACGGAGTCTAGCGGGAGACGGGGGTTACAATGAGCAGTTCTTC
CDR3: CASSPRSLAGDGGYNEQFF

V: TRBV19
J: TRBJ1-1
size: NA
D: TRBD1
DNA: TGTGCCAGTAAAGATCCCTCGGACAGGGCAGGTAGCACTGAAGCTTTCTTT
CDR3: CASKDPSDRAGSTEAFF

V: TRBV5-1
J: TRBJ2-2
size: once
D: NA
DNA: TGCGCCAGCAGCTTGGCGACTCATGCGAACACCGGGGAGCTGTTTTTT
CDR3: CASSLATHANTGELFF

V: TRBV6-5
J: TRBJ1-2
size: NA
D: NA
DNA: TGTGCCAGCAGTCGGGATAACTATGGCTACACCTTC
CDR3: CASSRDNYGYTF

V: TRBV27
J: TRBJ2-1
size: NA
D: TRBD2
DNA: TGTGCCATCGCTAGCGGGAGCTCCTACAATGAGCAGTTCTTC
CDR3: CAIASGSSYNEQFF

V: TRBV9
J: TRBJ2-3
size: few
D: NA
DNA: TGTGCCAGCAGCGATAGAAATACAGATACGCAGTATTTT
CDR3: CASSDRNTDTQYF

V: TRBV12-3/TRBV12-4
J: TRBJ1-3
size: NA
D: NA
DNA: TGTGCCAGTGTCAGTTTCTCTGGAAACACCATATATTTT
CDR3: CASVSFSGNTIYF

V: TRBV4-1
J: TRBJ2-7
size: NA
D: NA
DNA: TGCGCCAGCAGCCAACATCGGGACGCAGGCTACGAGCAGTACTTC
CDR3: CASSQHRDAGYEQYF

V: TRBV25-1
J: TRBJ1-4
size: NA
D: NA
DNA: TGTGCCAGCAGTGAATACCGAACTAATGAAAAACTGTTTTTT
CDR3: CASSEYRTNEKLFF

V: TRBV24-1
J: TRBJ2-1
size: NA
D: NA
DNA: TGTGCCACCAGTGATTTCCCAGGGAGCTCCTACAATGAGCAGTTCTTC
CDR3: CATSDFPGSSYNEQFF

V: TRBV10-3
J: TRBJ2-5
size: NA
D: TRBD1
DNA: TGTGCCATCAGGGGGACAGGGCTAGGGGAGACCCAGTACTTC
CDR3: CAIRGTGLGETQYF